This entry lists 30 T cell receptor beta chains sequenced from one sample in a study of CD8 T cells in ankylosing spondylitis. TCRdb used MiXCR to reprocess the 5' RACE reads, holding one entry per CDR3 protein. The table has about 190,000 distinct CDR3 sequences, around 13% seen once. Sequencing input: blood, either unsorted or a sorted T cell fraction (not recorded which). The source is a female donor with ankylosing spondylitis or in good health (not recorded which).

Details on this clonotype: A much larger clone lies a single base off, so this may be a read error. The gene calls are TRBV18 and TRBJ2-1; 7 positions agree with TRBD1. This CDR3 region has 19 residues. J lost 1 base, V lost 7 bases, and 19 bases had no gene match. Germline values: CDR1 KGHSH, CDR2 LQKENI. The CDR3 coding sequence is TGTGCCAGCTTAATCAATGATCTGGGGGACAGCTTATCCTACAATGAGCAGTTCTTC. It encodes CASLINDLGDSLSYNEQFF.

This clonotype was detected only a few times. The CDR3 is CASSLAPGVSNTIYF. CDR3 in DNA: TGCGCCAGCAGCTTGGCTCCAGGGGTTTCAAACACCATATATTTT. The chain is built from TRBV5-1 and TRBJ1-3; perhaps TRBD1 as D (6 bases). Trimming shortened V by 0 bases and J by 6 bases, and 13 bases separated the two germline ends. Germline CDR1 SGHRS, CDR2 YFSETQ. CDR3 length equals 15 residues.

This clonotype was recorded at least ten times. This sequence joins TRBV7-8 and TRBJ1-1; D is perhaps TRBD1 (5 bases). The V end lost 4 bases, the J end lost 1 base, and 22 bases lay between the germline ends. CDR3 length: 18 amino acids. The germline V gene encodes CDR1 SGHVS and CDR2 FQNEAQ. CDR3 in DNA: TGTGCCAGCAGCTACTCCCGTGAGACAACGGGGGGGAACACTGAAGCTTTCTTT. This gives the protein CASSYSRETTGGNTEAFF.

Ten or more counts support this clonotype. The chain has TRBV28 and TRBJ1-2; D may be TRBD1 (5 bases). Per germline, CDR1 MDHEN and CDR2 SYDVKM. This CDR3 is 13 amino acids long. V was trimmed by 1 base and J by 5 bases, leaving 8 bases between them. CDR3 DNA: TGTGCCAGCAGTTTATCAGAGGGGTATGGCTACACCTTC. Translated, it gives CASSLSEGYGYTF.

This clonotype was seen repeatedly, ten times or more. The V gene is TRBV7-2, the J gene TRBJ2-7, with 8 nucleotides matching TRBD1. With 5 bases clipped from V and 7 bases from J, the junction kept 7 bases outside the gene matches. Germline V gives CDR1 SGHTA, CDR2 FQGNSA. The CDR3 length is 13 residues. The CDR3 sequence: CASSHTRDREQYF. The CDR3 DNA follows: TGTGCCAGCAGCCATACCCGGGACAGGGAGCAGTACTTC.

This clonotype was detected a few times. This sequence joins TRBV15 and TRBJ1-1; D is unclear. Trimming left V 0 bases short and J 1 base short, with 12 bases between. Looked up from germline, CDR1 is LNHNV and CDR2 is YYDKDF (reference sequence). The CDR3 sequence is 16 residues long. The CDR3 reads CATSRDVGTENTEAFF. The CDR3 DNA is TGTGCCACCAGCAGAGATGTGGGCACGGAGAACACTGAAGCTTTCTTT.

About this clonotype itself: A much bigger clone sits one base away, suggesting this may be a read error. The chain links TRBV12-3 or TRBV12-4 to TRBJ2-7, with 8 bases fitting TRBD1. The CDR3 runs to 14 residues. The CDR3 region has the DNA TGTGTCAGCACACCCGGGACAGGATCCTACGAGCAGTACTTC. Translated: CVSTPGTGSYEQYF.

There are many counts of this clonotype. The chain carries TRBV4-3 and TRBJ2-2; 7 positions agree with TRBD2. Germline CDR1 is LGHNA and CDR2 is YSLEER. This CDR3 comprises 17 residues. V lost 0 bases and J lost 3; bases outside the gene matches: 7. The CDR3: CASSQEASGGYTGELFF. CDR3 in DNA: TGCGCCAGCAGCCAAGAAGCTAGCGGAGGGTACACCGGGGAGCTGTTTTTT.

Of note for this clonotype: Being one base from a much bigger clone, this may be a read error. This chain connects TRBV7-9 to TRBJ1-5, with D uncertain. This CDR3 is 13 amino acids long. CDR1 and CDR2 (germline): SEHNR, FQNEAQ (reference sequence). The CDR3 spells CASSFLRDQPQRF. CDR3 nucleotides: TGTGCCAGCAGCTTTCTTAGGGATCAGCCCCAGCGTTTT.

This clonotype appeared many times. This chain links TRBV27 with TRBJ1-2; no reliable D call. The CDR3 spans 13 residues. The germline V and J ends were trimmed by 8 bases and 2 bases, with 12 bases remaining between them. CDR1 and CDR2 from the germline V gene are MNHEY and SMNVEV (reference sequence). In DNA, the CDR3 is TGTGCCAGCGCGCTAGACACGAACTATGGCTACACCTTC. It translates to CASALDTNYGYTF.

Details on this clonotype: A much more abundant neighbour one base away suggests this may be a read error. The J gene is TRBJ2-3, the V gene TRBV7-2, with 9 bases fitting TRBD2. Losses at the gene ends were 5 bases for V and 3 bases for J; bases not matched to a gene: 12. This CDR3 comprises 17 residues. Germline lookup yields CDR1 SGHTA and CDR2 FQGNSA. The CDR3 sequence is CASSAPVEAGGTDTQYF. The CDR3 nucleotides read TGTGCCAGCAGCGCACCAGTTGAAGCGGGAGGAACAGATACGCAGTATTTT.

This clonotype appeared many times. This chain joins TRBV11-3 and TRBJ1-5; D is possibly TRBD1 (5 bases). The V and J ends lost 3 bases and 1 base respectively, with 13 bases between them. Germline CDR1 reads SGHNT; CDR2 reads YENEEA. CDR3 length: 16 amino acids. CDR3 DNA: TGTGCCAGCAGCTTGGGCCCCGGGGCCAGCAATCAGCCCCAGCATTTT. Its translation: CASSLGPGASNQPQHF. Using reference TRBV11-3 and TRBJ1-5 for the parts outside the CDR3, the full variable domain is EAGVVQSPRYKIIEKKQPVAFWCNPISGHNTLYWYLQNLGQGPELLIRYENEEAVDDSQLPKDRFSAERLKGVDSTLKIQPAELGDSAVYLCASSLGPGASNQPQHFGDGTRLSIL.

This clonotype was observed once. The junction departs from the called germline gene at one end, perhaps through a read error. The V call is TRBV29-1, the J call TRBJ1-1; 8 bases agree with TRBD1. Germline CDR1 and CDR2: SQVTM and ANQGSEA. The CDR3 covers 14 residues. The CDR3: CSVEDRALNPEAFF. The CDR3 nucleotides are TGCAGCGTAGAGGACAGGGCCTTGAACCCTGAAGCTTTCTTT.

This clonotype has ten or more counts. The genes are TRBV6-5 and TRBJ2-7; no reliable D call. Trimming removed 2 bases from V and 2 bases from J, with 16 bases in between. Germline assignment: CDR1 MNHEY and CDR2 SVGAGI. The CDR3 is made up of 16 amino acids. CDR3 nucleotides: TGTGCCAGCAGTTACACCCCCAACCTGACGCCCTACGAGCAGTACTTC. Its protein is CASSYTPNLTPYEQYF.

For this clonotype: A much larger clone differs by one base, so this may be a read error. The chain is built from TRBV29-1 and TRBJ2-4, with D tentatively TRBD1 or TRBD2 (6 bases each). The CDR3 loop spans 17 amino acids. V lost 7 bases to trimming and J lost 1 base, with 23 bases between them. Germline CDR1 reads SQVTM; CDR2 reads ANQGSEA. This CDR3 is CSAGGREVAEAKNIQYF. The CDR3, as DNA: TGCAGCGCCGGGGGCAGGGAAGTCGCGGAGGCCAAAAACATTCAGTACTTC.

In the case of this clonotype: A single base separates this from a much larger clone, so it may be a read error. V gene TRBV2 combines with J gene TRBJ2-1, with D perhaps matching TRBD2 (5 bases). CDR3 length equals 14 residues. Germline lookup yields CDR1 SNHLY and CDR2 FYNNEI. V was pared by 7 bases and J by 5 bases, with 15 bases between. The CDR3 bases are TGTGCCAGCATATGGACTCCCCTCGACAATGAGCAGTTCTTC. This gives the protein CASIWTPLDNEQFF.

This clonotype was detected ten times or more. The CDR3 protein is CASSSDRHWNYGYTF. In nucleotides, the CDR3 is TGTGCCAGCAGCTCTGACAGACATTGGAACTATGGCTACACCTTC. The chain carries TRBV7-9 and TRBJ1-2, with D possibly TRBD1 on 5 matching bases. The germline V gene has CDR1 SEHNR and CDR2 FQNEAQ (reference sequence). Trimming shortened V by 4 bases and J by 2 bases, and 14 bases separated the two germline ends. CDR3 length: 15 amino acids.

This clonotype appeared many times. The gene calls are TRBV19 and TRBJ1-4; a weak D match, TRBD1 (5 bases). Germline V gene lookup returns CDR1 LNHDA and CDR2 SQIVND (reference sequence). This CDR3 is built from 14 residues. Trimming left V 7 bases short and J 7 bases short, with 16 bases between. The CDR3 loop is CASNWGAKSEKLFF. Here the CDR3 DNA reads TGTGCCAGTAATTGGGGCGCAAAGTCTGAAAAACTGTTTTTT. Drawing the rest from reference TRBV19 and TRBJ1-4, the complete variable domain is DGGITQSPKYLFRKEGQNVTLSCEQNLNHDAMYWYRQDPGQGLRLIYYSQIVNDFQKGDIAEGYSVSREKKESFPLTVTSAQKNPTAFYLCASNWGAKSEKLFFGSGTQLSVL.

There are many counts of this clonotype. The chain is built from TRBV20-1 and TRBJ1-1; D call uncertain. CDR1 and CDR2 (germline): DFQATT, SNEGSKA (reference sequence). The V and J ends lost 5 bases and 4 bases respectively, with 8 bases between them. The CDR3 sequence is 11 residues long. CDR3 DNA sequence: TGCAGTGCTCGGGAAAGCACTGAAGCTTTCTTT. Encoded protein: CSARESTEAFF.

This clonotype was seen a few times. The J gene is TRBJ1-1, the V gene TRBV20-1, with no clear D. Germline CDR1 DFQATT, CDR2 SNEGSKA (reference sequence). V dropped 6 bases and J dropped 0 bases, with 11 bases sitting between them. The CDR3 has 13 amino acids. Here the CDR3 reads CSAPTEMNTEAFF. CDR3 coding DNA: TGCAGTGCCCCGACGGAGATGAACACTGAAGCTTTCTTT.

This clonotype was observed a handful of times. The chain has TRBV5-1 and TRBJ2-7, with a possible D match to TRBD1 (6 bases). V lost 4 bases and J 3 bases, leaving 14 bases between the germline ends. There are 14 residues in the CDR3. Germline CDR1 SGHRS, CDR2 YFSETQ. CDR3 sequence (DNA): TGCGCCAGCAGCGATTCCGGGACACTCTACGAGCAGTACTTC. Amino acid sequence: CASSDSGTLYEQYF.

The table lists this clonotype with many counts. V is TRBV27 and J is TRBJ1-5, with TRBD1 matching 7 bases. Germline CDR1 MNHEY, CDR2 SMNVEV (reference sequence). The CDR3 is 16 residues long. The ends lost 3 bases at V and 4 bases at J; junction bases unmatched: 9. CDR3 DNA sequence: TGTGCCAGCAGTTTTGCCGACAGGGTGGGGAATCAGCCCCAGCATTTT. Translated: CASSFADRVGNQPQHF.

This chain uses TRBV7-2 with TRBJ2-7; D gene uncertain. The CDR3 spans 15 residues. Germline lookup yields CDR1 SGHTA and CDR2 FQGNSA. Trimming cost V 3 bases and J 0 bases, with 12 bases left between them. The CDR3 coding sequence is TGTGCCAGCAGCTTTATTACAGAGAGCTCCTACGAGCAGTACTTC. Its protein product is CASSFITESSYEQYF.

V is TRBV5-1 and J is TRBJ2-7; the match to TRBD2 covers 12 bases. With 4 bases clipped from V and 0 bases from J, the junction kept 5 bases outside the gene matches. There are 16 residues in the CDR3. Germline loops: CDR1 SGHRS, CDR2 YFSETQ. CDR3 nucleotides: TGCGCCAGCAGCATAGGACTAGCGGGGCTCTCCTACGAGCAGTACTTC. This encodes CASSIGLAGLSYEQYF.

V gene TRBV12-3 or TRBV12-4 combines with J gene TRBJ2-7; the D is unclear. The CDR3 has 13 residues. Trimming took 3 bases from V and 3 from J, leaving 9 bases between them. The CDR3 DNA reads TGTGCCAGCAGTTTTAACGAAAACTACGAGCAGTACTTC. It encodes CASSFNENYEQYF.

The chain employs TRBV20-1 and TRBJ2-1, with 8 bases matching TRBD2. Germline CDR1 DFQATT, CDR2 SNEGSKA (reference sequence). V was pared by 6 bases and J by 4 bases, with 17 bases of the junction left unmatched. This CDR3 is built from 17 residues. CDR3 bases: TGCAGTGCCTTAAAGGGGGTAGCGGGACCATCTTACAATGAGCAGTTCTTC. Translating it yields CSALKGVAGPSYNEQFF.

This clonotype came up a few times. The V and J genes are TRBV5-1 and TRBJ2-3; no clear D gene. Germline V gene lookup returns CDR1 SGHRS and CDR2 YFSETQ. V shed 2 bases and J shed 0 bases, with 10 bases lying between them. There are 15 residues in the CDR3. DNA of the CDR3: TGCGCCAGCAGCTTCGGACGAATTAGCACAGATACGCAGTATTTT. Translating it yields CASSFGRISTDTQYF.

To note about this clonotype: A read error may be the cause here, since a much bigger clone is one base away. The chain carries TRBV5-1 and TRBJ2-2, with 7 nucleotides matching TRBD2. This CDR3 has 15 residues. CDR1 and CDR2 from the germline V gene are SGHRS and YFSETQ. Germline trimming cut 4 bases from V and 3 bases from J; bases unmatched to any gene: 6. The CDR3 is CASSEPGLHTGELFF. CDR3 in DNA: TGCGCCAGCAGCGAACCGGGACTACACACCGGGGAGCTGTTTTTT.

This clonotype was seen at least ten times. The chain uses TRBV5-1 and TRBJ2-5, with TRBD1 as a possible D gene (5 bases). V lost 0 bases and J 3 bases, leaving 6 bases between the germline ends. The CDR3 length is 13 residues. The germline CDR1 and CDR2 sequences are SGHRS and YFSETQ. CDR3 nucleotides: TGCGCCAGCAGCTTGGGACAGAAAGAGACCCAGTACTTC. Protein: CASSLGQKETQYF.

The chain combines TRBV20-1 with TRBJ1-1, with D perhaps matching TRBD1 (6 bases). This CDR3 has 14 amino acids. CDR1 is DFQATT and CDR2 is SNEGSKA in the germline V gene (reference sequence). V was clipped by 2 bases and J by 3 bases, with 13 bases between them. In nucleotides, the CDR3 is TGCAGTGCTAGACCGGGGGGGCCCCACACTGAAGCTTTCTTT. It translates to CSARPGGPHTEAFF.